These 17 T cell receptor beta chains were sequenced from one sample in a study of T cell changes during pregnancy in multiple sclerosis. Repertoires were generated with immunoSEQ multiplex PCR, while TCRdb's copy carries only in-frame clones and drops some. The sample yields about 110,000 clones, around 92% seen once. This material consisted of peripheral blood, taken in the third trimester of pregnancy. These receptors originate from a female donor in good health, enrolled as a control in a pregnancy study.

The chain has TRBV19 and TRBJ2-2; D unclear. Trimming removed 5 bases from V and 6 bases from J, with 13 bases in between. The CDR3 is made up of 14 amino acids. The germline CDR1 and CDR2 sequences are LNHDA and SQIVND (reference sequence). DNA of the CDR3: TGTGCCAGTAGTCCCCAAAGCGATCCCGGGGAGCTGTTTTTT. It yields the protein CASSPQSDPGELFF.

This clone was counted a few times. The chain carries TRBV27 and TRBJ1-1, with 9 bases lining up with TRBD1. The germline V gene has CDR1 MNHEY and CDR2 SMNVEV (reference sequence). There are 13 residues in the CDR3. The V segment lost 6 bases and the J segment 3 bases; nucleotides outside the gene matches: 2. This CDR3 is CASRGQGYTEAFF. The CDR3 coding sequence is TGTGCCAGCAGGGGACAGGGTTACACTGAAGCTTTCTTT.

The CDR3 loop is CAISENGEAYEQYF. The CDR3 nucleotides are TGTGCCATCAGTGAGAATGGGGAGGCCTACGAGCAGTACTTC. This chain links TRBV10-3 with TRBJ2-7, with D perhaps matching TRBD2 (6 bases). V was pared by 2 bases and J by 2 bases, with 10 bases between. CDR3 size: 14 residues. Germline V gene data show CDR1 as ENHRY and CDR2 as SYGVKD.

The chain has TRBV2 and TRBJ1-6, with 9 bases fitting TRBD1. This CDR3 has 15 residues. The V segment lost 4 bases and the J segment 9 bases; nucleotides outside the gene matches: 7. Germline loops: CDR1 SNHLY, CDR2 FYNNEI. The CDR3 DNA is TGTGCCAGCAGTGTTCGGACAGGGGCCTCTTCACCCCTCCACTTT. Its translation is CASSVRTGASSPLHF.

This chain uses TRBV5-1 with TRBJ1-4; the D is unclear. Trimming took 0 bases from V and 3 from J, leaving 12 bases between them. Germline loops: CDR1 SGHRS, CDR2 YFSETQ. The CDR3 spans 16 residues. The CDR3 nucleotides read TGCGCCAGCAGCTTGGGTAATGGCCCCGCTAATGAAAAACTGTTTTTT. This sequence encodes CASSLGNGPANEKLFF.

The chain links TRBV19 to TRBJ2-1; 10 nucleotides line up with TRBD2. V was clipped by 3 bases and J by 7 bases; unmatched bases: 9. This CDR3 is built from 16 residues. Germline CDR1 is LNHDA and CDR2 is SQIVND (reference sequence). CDR3 coding DNA: TGTGCCAGTAGTATGGCTAGCGGGGGCCCGGTGAATGAGCAGTTCTTC. Its translation is CASSMASGGPVNEQFF.

This CDR3 reads CATSRSQTGGFGYTF. The CDR3 bases are TGTGCCACCAGCAGATCACAGACAGGGGGATTTGGCTACACCTTC. The J gene is TRBJ1-2, the V gene TRBV15, with 9 positions matching TRBD1. CDR3 length: 15 residues. Trimming removed 2 bases from V and 7 bases from J; junction bases left unmatched: 8. CDR1 LNHNV and CDR2 YYDKDF come from the germline V gene (reference sequence).

This clone was detected only once. This chain's CDR3 is CASSTQGRTEAFF. The CDR3 DNA reads as TGTGCCAGCAGCACACAGGGTCGCACTGAAGCTTTCTTT. V is TRBV7-2 and J is TRBJ1-1; a possible D gene is TRBD1 (6 bases). Trimming cost V 5 bases and J 4 bases, with 11 bases left between them. The CDR3 loop spans 13 amino acids. Germline loops: CDR1 SGHTA, CDR2 FQGNSA.

The chain carries TRBV30 and TRBJ1-2; D is uncertain. The CDR3 sequence is 13 residues long. The germline V gene encodes CDR1 GTSNPN and CDR2 SVGIG (reference sequence). V lost 5 bases, J lost 1 base, and 11 bases lay in between. The CDR3 reads CAWVQRSNYGYTF. The CDR3 DNA reads TGTGCCTGGGTACAAAGGAGTAACTATGGCTACACCTTC. Variable domain in full (rest from reference TRBV30 and TRBJ1-2): SQTIHQWPATLVQPVGSPLSLECTVEGTSNPNLYWYRQAAGRGLQLLFYSVGIGQISSEVPQNLSASRPQDRQFILSSKKLLLSDSGFYLCAWVQRSNYGYTFGSGTRLTVV.

J is TRBJ2-6 and V is TRBV6-5; the D is unclear. In germline, CDR1 is MNHEY, CDR2 SVGAGI. The CDR3 extends over 15 amino acids. V lost 4 bases and J lost 1, with 8 bases in between. DNA of the CDR3: TGTGCCAGCAGTTTCACAAATTCTGGGGCCAACGTCCTGACTTTC. Translating gives CASSFTNSGANVLTF.

The chain joins TRBV27 to TRBJ1-1; no clear D. There are 13 residues in the CDR3. CDR1 and CDR2 from the germline V gene are MNHEY and SMNVEV (reference sequence). The V gene lost 6 bases and the J gene lost 8 bases, with 16 bases spanning the gap. For the CDR3, the DNA is TGTGCCAGCAGCTTAACGAGACAAGCCGAAGCTTTCTTT. This codes for CASSLTRQAEAFF.

This chain uses TRBV6-1 with TRBJ2-7; D gene unclear. CDR3 length: 14 amino acids. V lost 8 bases and J 0 bases, leaving 14 bases between the germline ends. The V gene's germline CDR1 is MNHNS and CDR2 SASEGT. The CDR3 reads CASAPLGTSYEQYF. The DNA for the CDR3 is TGTGCCAGCGCCCCCCTGGGCACCTCCTACGAGCAGTACTTC.

V gene TRBV5-6 combines with J gene TRBJ2-4, with D maybe TRBD1 (7 bases). CDR1 and CDR2 (germline): SGHDT, YYEEEE. The CDR3 spans 17 residues. The V end was cut by 0 bases, the J end by 0 bases, with 13 bases between. The CDR3 DNA follows: TGTGCCAGCAGCTTGGATCAGGGGGGCCTAGCCAAAAACATTCAGTACTTC. This gives the protein CASSLDQGGLAKNIQYF.

The CDR3 here is CASSFRGGDIQYF. The CDR3 DNA sequence: TGTGCCAGCAGCTTCCGGGGAGGGGACATTCAGTACTTC. This chain connects TRBV5-4 to TRBJ2-4; 7 bases line up with TRBD2. CDR3 length: 13 amino acids. Germline V gives CDR1 SGHNT, CDR2 YYREEE (reference sequence). V lost 2 bases, J lost 8 bases, and 4 bases stayed unmatched.

CDR3 DNA sequence: TGTGCCAGCAGCCTCGCCCGGGACAGGGGTTACTACGAGCAGTACTTC. Encoded protein: CASSLARDRGYYEQYF. The chain links TRBV7-9 to TRBJ2-7; 10 nucleotides match TRBD1. The V and J ends lost 5 bases and 3 bases, in that order; junction bases with no gene match: 10. The V gene's germline CDR1 is SEHNR and CDR2 FQNEAQ (reference sequence). This CDR3 is built from 16 residues.

This clone occurred once. This chain connects TRBV7-2 to TRBJ1-4; a weak D match, TRBD1 (5 bases). The CDR3 covers 14 residues. V was pared by 4 bases and J by 5 bases, with 11 bases between. The V gene's germline CDR1 is SGHTA and CDR2 FQGNSA. In DNA, the CDR3 is TGTGCCAGCAGCTCCAGACAGAGAAATGAAAAACTGTTTTTT. Its protein product is CASSSRQRNEKLFF.

The V call is TRBV7-2, the J call TRBJ2-3, with TRBD2 matching over 7 bases. CDR3 length: 16 amino acids. Trimming cost V 5 bases and J 0 bases; bases outside gene matches: 8. CDR1 and CDR2 (germline): SGHTA, FQGNSA. Written as DNA, the CDR3 is TGTGCCAGCAGCCTCCTTGGACTAGGAAGCACAGATACGCAGTATTTT. Protein product: CASSLLGLGSTDTQYF.